The 2 T cell receptor beta chains reported below all come from one sample, sequenced in a study of Ad26.COV2.S vaccination and SARS-CoV-2 variants. Generated by immunoSEQ multiplex PCR, the TCRdb table keeps only in-frame clones and is missing some. Of some 390,000 clones listed, 80% to 90% are singletons. Documented treatment: about 20 received Ad26.COV2.S at low or high dose, single or two shots; 5 received placebo; per-sample allocation not given. Sampling happened 63 days after the first vaccine or placebo injection. The sequences come from peripheral blood, collected in a trial of Ad26.COV2.S vaccine versus placebo. The source is a person aged 18-65 years who received the Ad26.COV2.S COVID-19 vaccine or a placebo.

The CDR3 nucleotides are TGCGCCAGCAGCCAGCGGACAGTTCAAGAGACCCAGTACTTC. This gives the protein CASSQRTVQETQYF. The V and J genes are TRBV4-1 and TRBJ2-5; a weak D match, TRBD1 (6 bases). Germline V gives CDR1 MGHRA, CDR2 YSYEKL. V lost 3 bases, J lost 2 bases, and 10 bases lay in between. CDR3 length equals 14 residues.

J is TRBJ2-3 and V is TRBV29-1; unclear D gene. The CDR3 loop spans 13 amino acids. Germline CDR1 reads SQVTM; CDR2 reads ANQGSEA. Deletions cut 6 bases from V and 0 bases from J, with 10 bases between. The DNA of the CDR3 is TGCAGCGTCCAGTCGCAAAGCACAGATACGCAGTATTTT. Its translation is CSVQSQSTDTQYF.